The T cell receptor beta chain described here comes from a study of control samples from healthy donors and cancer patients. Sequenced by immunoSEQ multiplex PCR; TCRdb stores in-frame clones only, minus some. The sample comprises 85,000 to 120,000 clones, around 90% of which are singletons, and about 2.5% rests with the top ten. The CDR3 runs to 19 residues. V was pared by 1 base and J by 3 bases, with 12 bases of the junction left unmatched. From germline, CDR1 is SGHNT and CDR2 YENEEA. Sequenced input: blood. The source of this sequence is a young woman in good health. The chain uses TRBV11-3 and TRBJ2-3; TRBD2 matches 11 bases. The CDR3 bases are TGTGCCAGCAGCTTAGTCCCGCCGGCTAGCGGGGGGAGTACAGATACGCAGTATTTT. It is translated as CASSLVPPASGGSTDTQYF.